This T cell receptor (beta chain) emerged from a study of cytomegalovirus exposure and HLA in healthy donors. About the research overall: Previous work identified roughly 120 million unique TCR beta sequences from around 170 million T cells.

Note on this clone: The target antigen is unknown.

The PCR had 60 Vbeta and 13 Jbeta primers. Authors' processing steps: A later analysis tallied about 80 million unique TCR beta chains, around 11 million of them shared. Profiled with immunoSEQ multiplex PCR; TCRdb holds only in-frame clones, not every one. V and J calls and clone size are those listed in that table; D and trimming were worked out from the DNA. The profile shows about 170,000 clones, approximately 70% of them singletons. Study-level results: Other equally common chains were less clonally expanded than HLA-associated TCR beta chains, a later analysis showed.

Sequencing was performed on PBMCs. This TCR was recovered from a middle-aged man in good health and CMV-seropositive.

CDR3 nucleotides: TGTGCCAGCCTGGACAGAGTTAATGAAAAACTGTTTTTT. Residues: CASLDRVNEKLFF. The chain recombines TRBV5-8 with TRBJ1-4; D possibly corresponds to TRBD1 (6 bases). CDR3 size: 13 residues. V shed 7 bases and J shed 4 bases, with 11 bases lying between them. Germline CDR1 SGHTS, CDR2 YDEGEE.